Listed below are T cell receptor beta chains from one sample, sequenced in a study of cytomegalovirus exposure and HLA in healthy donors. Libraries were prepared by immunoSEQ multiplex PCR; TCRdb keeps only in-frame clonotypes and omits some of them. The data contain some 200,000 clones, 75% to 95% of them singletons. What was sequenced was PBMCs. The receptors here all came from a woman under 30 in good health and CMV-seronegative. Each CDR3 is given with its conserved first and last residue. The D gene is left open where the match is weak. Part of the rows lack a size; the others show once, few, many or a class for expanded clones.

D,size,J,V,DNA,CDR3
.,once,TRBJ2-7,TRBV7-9,TGTGCCAGCAGCCGCCGGGATAACCCCTACGAGCAGTACTTC,CASSRRDNPYEQYF
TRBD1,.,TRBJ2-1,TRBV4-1,TGCGCCAGCAGGCACGACAGGGGAACTTACAATGAGCAGTTCTTC,CASRHDRGTYNEQFF
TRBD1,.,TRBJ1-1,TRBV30,TGTGCCTGGAGTGTGATTGGACAGGGGGACACTGAAGCTTTCTTT,CAWSVIGQGDTEAFF
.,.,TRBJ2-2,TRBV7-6,TGTGCCAGCAGCTCTGGGGGCAGGGTTGGCACCGGGGAGCTGTTTTTT,CASSSGGRVGTGELFF
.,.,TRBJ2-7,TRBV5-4,TGTGCCAGCAGCTTGAAAGCGGCCTCCTCCTACGAGCAGTACTTC,CASSLKAASSYEQYF
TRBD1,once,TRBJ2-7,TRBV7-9,TGTGCCAGCACTGACAGGGCGGGTTTAATCGAGCAGTACTTC,CASTDRAGLIEQYF
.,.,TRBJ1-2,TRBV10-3,TGTGCCATCGGCGGACCCATCCCAGGGGATGGCTACACCTTC,CAIGGPIPGDGYTF
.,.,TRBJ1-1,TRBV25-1,TGTGCCAGCAGTGATTTTGGAGGGCTTTCAGCTTTCTTT,CASSDFGGLSAFF
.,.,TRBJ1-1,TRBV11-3,TGTGCCAGCAGCTCCGAATTATGGCAGAAGAACACTGAAGCTTTCTTT,CASSSELWQKNTEAFF
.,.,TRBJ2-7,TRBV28,TGTGCCAGCAGACAACCCGGCCGGGACAAGAAATACGAGCAGTACTTC,CASRQPGRDKKYEQYF
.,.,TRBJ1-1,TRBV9,TGTGCCAGCAGCCCGGGAGGGGGTACAATTGAAGCTTTCTTT,CASSPGGGTIEAFF
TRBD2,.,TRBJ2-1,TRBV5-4,TGTGCCAGCAGCTCAGAGACTAGCGGAAAATACAATGAGCAGTTCTTC,CASSSETSGKYNEQFF
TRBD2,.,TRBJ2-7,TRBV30,TGTGCCTGGAGTGTCCCCTGGGGGGGCTCCTACGAGCAGTACTTC,CAWSVPWGGSYEQYF
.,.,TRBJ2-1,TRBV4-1,TGCGCCAGCAGCCAAGACCCGGGACTTCTCAATGAGCAGTTCTTC,CASSQDPGLLNEQFF
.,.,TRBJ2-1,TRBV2,TGTGCCAGCAGGGACTACGGAATTGAGCAGTTCTTC,CASRDYGIEQFF
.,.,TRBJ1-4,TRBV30,TGTGCCTGGAGCGCGGGACGGGGTTATGAAAAACTGTTTTTT,CAWSAGRGYEKLFF
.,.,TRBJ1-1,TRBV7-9,TGTGCCAGCAGCCCCCGAGAAGCGAACACTGAAGCTTTCTTT,CASSPREANTEAFF
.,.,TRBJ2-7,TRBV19,TGTGCCAGTAGTACCACTAGGAGCTCCTACGAGCAGTACTTC,CASSTTRSSYEQYF
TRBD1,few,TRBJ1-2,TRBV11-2,TGTGCCAGCAGCCCCCTCCCCGGGACAGGGGGCGAAGGCTACACCTTC,CASSPLPGTGGEGYTF
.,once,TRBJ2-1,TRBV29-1,TGCAGCGTTGAAGGACCCCGCGGCTCCTACAATGAGCAGTTCTTC,CSVEGPRGSYNEQFF
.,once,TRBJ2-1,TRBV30,TGTGCCTGGAGAGACGGACTACCCGACAATGAGCAGTTCTTC,CAWRDGLPDNEQFF
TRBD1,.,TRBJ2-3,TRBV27,TGTGCCAGCAGTTTATTTGGGACAGGGGGTACAGATACGCAGTATTTT,CASSLFGTGGTDTQYF
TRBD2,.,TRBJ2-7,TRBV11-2,TGTGCCAGCAGCTTAGATCGACCCCTAGCGGGCCACTACGAGCAGTACTTC,CASSLDRPLAGHYEQYF
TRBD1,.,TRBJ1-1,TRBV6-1,TGTGCCAGCAGTGTGGCCAGGGGGACTGAAGCTTTCTTT,CASSVARGTEAFF
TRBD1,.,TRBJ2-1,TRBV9,TGTGCCAGCAGCGAGGGACAGGTCCGTTACAATGAGCAGTTCTTC,CASSEGQVRYNEQFF
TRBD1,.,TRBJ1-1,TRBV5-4,TGTGCCAGCAGTTCACGGACAGGGAACACTGAAGCTTTCTTT,CASSSRTGNTEAFF
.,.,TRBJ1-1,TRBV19,TGTGCCAGTAGTAGTTTGGCGGGCACTGAAGCTTTCTTT,CASSSLAGTEAFF
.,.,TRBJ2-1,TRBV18,TGTGCCAGCTCGCGTCATGAGCAGTTCTTC,CASSRHEQFF
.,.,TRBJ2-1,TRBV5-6,TGTGCCAGCAGCTGGGACTTCAACAATGAGCAGTTCTTC,CASSWDFNNEQFF
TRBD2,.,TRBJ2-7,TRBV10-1,TGCGCCAGCAGTACTAGCGGGATTCCCTACGAGCAGTACTTC,CASSTSGIPYEQYF
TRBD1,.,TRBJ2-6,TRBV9,TGTGCCAGCAGCGTAGCCAGTCAGGGGGTGGTTGGGGCCAACGTCCTGACTTTC,CASSVASQGVVGANVLTF
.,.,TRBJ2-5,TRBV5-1,TGCGCCAGCAGCTGGGGGCTCGGGGCAGGCCAAGAGACCCAGTACTTC,CASSWGLGAGQETQYF
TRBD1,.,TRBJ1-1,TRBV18,TGTGCCAGCTCACCACGGAATCCTGGACAGGGAATGAACACTGAAGCTTTCTTT,CASSPRNPGQGMNTEAFF
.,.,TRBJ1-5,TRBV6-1,TGTGCCAGCAGTGAACAGTCAAATCAGCCCCAGCATTTT,CASSEQSNQPQHF
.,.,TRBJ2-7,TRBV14,TGTGCCAGCAGCCAAGAAGCGCAGGGGCTCACCTACGAGCAGTACTTC,CASSQEAQGLTYEQYF
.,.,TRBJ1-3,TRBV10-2,TGCGCCAGCCGGGGAACAGACTCTGGAAACACCATATATTTT,CASRGTDSGNTIYF
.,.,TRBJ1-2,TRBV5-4,TGTGCCAGCAGCTTGATGGGGGGACCAAGGACGCGGTTTGGCTACACCTTC,CASSLMGGPRTRFGYTF
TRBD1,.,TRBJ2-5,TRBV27,TGTGCCAGCAGTCCGAGGACAGGGGGTAGAGAGACCCAGTACTTC,CASSPRTGGRETQYF
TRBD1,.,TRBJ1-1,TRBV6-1,TGTGCCAGCAGTGTCGACAGGGGAGACACTGAAGCTTTCTTT,CASSVDRGDTEAFF
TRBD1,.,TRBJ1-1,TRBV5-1,TGCGCCAGCAGCTTGAACCAGGGGGGAAACACTGAAGCTTTCTTT,CASSLNQGGNTEAFF
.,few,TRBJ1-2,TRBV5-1,TGCGCCAGCAGCTACCTAATAACTAGCGGCTACACCTTC,CASSYLITSGYTF
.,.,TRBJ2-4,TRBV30,TGTGCCTGTGGGGCCAACATTCAGTACTTC,CACGANIQYF
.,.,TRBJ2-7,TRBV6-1,TGTGCCAGCAGTATCTCATTGGGACAAACCTACGAGCAGTACTTC,CASSISLGQTYEQYF
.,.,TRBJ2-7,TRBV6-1,TGTGTCAGCAGTGTCAGGGACAACGCCTACGAGCAGTACTTC,CVSSVRDNAYEQYF
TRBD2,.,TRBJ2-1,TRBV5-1,TGCGCCAGCAGATACAGCGGGAGCGCCTACAATGAGCAGTTCTTC,CASRYSGSAYNEQFF
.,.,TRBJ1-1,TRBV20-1,TGCAGTGCTTCCCGTGGGGGGAAGGCTTTCTTT,CSASRGGKAFF